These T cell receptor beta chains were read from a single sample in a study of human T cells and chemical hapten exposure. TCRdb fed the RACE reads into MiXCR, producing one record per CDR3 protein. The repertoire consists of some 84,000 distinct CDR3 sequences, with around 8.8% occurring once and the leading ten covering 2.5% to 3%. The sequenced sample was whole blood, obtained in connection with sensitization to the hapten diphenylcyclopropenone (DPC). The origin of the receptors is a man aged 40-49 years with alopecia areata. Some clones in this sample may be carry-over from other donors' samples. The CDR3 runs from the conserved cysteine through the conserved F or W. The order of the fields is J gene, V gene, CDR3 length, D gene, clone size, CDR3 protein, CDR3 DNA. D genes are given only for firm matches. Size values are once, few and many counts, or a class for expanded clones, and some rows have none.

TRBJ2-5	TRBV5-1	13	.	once	CASSVGVQETQYF	TGCGCCAGCAGCGTAGGGGTTCAGGAGACCCAGTACTTC
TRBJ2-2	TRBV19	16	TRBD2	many	CASSMRTSGPTGELFF	TGTGCCAGTAGTATGAGGACTAGCGGGCCCACCGGGGAGCTGTTTTTT
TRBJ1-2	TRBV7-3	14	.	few	CASSSTDTGNGYTF	TGTGCCAGCAGCTCAACCGATACAGGGAATGGCTACACCTTC
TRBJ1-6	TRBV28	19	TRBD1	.	CASSSTGTGTASYNSPLHF	TGTGCCAGCAGTTCCACCGGGACAGGGACCGCCTCCTATAATTCACCCCTCCACTTT
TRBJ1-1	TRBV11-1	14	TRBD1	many	CASYTGGGSTEAFF	TGTGCCAGCTACACAGGGGGAGGTAGCACTGAAGCTTTCTTT
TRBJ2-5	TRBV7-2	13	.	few	CASGAARQETQYF	TGTGCCAGCGGGGCGGCTAGACAAGAGACCCAGTACTTC
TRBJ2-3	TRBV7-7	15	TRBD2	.	CASSLNAGGSDTQYF	TGTGCTAGCAGCTTAAACGCGGGAGGATCAGATACGCAGTATTTT
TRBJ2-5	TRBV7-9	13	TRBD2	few	CATGVAGQETQYF	TGTGCCACCGGGGTAGCGGGACAAGAGACCCAGTACTTC
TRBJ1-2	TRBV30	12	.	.	CAWTVRNYGYTF	TGTGCCTGGACGGTACGGAACTATGGCTACACCTTC
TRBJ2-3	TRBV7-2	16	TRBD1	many	CASSQGQGVGTDTQYF	TGTGCCAGCAGCCAGGGACAGGGGGTCGGGACAGATACGCAGTATTTT
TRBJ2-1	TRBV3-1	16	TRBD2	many	CASSQGLADVYNEQFF	TGTGCCAGCAGCCAAGGGCTAGCGGATGTCTACAATGAGCAGTTCTTC
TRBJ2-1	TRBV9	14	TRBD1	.	CASSEGGQGSEQFF	TGTGCCAGCAGCGAGGGGGGACAGGGGTCTGAGCAGTTCTTC
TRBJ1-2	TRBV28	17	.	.	CASTPTRGRLKAAGYTF	TGTGCCAGCACCCCCACGCGAGGCAGGCTGAAAGCGGCTGGCTACACCTTC
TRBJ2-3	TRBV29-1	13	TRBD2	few	CSVGPTSADTQYF	TGCAGCGTTGGGCCGACTAGCGCAGATACGCAGTATTTT
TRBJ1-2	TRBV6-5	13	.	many	CASSYRQGNGYTF	TGTGCCAGCAGTTACCGGCAGGGGAATGGCTACACCTTC
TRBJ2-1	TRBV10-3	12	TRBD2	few	CAISGGAREQFF	TGTGCCATCAGCGGGGGGGCTCGAGAGCAGTTCTTC
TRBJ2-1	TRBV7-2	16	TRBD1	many	CASSSQTGQGAGEQFF	TGTGCCAGCAGCTCGCAGACAGGACAGGGGGCAGGGGAGCAGTTCTTC
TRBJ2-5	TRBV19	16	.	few	CASSPPGRPEQETQYF	TGTGCCAGTAGTCCTCCCGGCAGACCCGAGCAAGAGACCCAGTACTTC
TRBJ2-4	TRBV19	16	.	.	CASSLREVEVKNIQYF	TGTGCCAGTTCCTTGCGTGAAGTGGAGGTCAAAAACATTCAGTACTTC
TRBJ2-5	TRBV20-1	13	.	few	CSVKIGGRETQYF	TGCAGTGTCAAAATCGGGGGACGGGAGACCCAGTACTTC
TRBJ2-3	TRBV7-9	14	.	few	CASSLRASTDTQYF	TGTGCCAGCAGCTTACGCGCTAGCACAGATACGCAGTATTTT
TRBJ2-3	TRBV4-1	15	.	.	CASSWLAESVDTQYF	TGCGCCAGCAGCTGGTTAGCGGAGTCCGTGGATACGCAGTATTTT
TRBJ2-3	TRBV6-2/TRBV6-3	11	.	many	CASTNGNTQYF	TGTGCCAGCACGAACGGAAATACGCAGTATTTT
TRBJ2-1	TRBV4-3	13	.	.	CASSQDLGLRQFF	TGCGCCAGCAGCCAAGACCTAGGCCTTCGGCAGTTCTTC
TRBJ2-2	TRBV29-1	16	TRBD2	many	CSVTPGLAGNTGELFF	TGCAGCGTTACACCTGGACTAGCCGGGAACACCGGGGAGCTGTTTTTT
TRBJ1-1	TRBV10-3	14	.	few	CAISGAGRTAEAFF	TGTGCCATCAGTGGGGCAGGGAGAACTGCTGAAGCTTTCTTT
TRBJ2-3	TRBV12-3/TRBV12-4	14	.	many	CASSFLARTDTQYF	TGTGCCAGCAGTTTTCTAGCGCGCACAGATACGCAGTATTTT
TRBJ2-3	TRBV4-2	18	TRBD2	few	CASSQERASGNLEDTQYF	TGTGCCAGCAGCCAAGAAAGGGCTAGCGGGAACCTGGAGGATACGCAGTATTTT
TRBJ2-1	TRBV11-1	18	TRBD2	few	CASSLEYSGTSGYNEQFF	TGTGCCAGCAGCTTGGAGTATTCCGGGACTAGCGGGTACAATGAGCAGTTCTTC
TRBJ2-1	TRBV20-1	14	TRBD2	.	CSAYTSGSKNEQFF	TGCAGTGCCTATACTAGCGGGAGTAAAAATGAGCAGTTCTTC
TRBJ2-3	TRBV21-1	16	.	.	CASSKCGTGLTDTQYF	TGTGCCAGCAGCAAATGTGGGACAGGGTTGACAGATACGCAGTATTTT
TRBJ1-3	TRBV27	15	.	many	CASSPDRSSGNTIYF	TGTGCCAGCAGTCCGGACCGGTCCTCTGGAAACACCATATATTTT
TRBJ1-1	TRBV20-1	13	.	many	CSARGIVDTEAFF	TGCAGTGCTAGGGGGATAGTCGACACTGAAGCTTTCTTT
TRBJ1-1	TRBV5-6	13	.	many	CASSLYRDTEAFF	TGTGCCAGCAGCTTATACAGGGACACTGAAGCTTTCTTT
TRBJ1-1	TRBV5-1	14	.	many	CASSSQGTNTEAFF	TGCGCCAGCAGCTCGCAAGGTACGAACACTGAAGCTTTCTTT
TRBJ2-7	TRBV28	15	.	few	CASSSVGDTAYEQYF	TGTGCCAGCAGTTCTGTGGGGGACACGGCCTACGAGCAGTACTTC
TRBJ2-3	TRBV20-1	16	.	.	CSARARWLADTPAQYF	TGCAGTGCTAGGGCCCGGTGGTTAGCGGACACTCCTGCGCAGTATTTT
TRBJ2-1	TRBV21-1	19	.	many	CASSKARALLAGGPNEQFF	TGTGCCAGCAGCAAAGCGAGAGCCTTACTAGCGGGAGGGCCCAATGAGCAGTTCTTC
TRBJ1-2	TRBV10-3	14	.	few	CAISDSNSVDGYTF	TGTGCCATCAGTGATTCAAACTCCGTGGATGGCTACACCTTC
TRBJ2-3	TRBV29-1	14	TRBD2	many	CSVAPGLAGDTQYF	TGCAGCGTCGCCCCTGGACTAGCGGGAGATACGCAGTATTTT
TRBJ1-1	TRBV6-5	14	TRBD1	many	CASRSGGGFSEAFF	TGTGCCAGCAGGTCAGGGGGTGGATTTTCTGAAGCTTTCTTT
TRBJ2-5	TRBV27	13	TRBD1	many	CASSWTGQETQYF	TGTGCCAGCAGTTGGACAGGGCAAGAGACCCAGTACTTC
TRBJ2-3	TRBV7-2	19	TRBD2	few	CASFGSSGRAGVGTDTQYF	TGTGCCAGTTTCGGATCTAGCGGGAGGGCCGGGGTTGGCACAGATACGCAGTATTTT
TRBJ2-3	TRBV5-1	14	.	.	CASSSGQSTDTQYF	TGCGCCAGCAGCAGCGGACAGTCCACAGATACGCAGTATTTT
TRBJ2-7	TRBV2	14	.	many	CAGCVGTPPYEQYF	TGTGCCGGTTGTGTGGGGACTCCACCCTACGAGCAGTACTTC
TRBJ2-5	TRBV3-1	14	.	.	CASSQVGGQETQYF	TGTGCCAGCAGCCAAGTAGGAGGTCAAGAGACCCAGTACTTC
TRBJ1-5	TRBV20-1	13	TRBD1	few	CSAGRQGRQPQHF	TGCAGTGCTGGGAGACAGGGTCGCCAGCCCCAGCATTTT
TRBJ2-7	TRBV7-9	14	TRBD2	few	CASRTSGSSYEQYF	TGTGCCAGCAGGACTAGCGGGAGCTCCTACGAGCAGTACTTC
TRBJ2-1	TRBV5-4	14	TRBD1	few	CASSQRTGGNEQFF	TGTGCCAGCAGCCAACGGACAGGGGGCAATGAGCAGTTCTTC
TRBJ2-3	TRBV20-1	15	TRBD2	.	CSAPGGGWGMGTQYF	TGCAGTGCTCCTGGGGGGGGATGGGGAATGGGTACGCAGTATTTT
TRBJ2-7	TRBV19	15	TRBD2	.	CASSTTGTSGIEQYF	TGTGCCAGTAGTACAACCGGGACTAGCGGGATAGAGCAGTACTTC
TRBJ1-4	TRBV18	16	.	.	CASSPSGTIPNEKLFF	TGTGCCAGCTCACCAAGCGGGACGATCCCCAATGAAAAACTGTTTTTT
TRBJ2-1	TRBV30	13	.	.	CAWSRDGTTEQFF	TGTGCCTGGAGTCGGGACGGAACAACTGAGCAGTTCTTC
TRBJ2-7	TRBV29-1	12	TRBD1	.	CSVMTGADEQYF	TGCAGCGTAATGACAGGGGCGGACGAGCAGTACTTC